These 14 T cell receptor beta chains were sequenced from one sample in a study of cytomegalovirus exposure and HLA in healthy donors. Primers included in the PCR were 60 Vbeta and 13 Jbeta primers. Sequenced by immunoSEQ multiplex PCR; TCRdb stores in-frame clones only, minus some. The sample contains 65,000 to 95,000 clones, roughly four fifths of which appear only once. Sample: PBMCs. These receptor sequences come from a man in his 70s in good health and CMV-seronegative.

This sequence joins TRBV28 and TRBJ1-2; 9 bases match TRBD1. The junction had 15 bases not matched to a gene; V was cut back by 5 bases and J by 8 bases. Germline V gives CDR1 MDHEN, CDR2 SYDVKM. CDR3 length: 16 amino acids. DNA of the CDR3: TGTGCCAGCAGTACGGGGCCGGGACAGGGTGTCGGAGGCTACACCTTC. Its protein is CASSTGPGQGVGGYTF.

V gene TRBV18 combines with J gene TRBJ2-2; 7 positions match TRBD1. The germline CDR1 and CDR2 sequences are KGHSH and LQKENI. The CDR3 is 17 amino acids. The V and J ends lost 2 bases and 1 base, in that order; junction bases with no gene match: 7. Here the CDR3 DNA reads TGTGCCAGCTCACCAAGTAAGGGGGCGGTGAACACCGGGGAGCTGTTTTTT. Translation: CASSPSKGAVNTGELFF.

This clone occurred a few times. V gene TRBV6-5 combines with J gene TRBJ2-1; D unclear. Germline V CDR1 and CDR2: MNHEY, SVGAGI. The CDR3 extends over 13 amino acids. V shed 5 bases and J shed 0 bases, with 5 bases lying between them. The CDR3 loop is CASSPGSYNEQFF. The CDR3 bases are TGTGCCAGCAGTCCCGGCTCCTACAATGAGCAGTTCTTC.

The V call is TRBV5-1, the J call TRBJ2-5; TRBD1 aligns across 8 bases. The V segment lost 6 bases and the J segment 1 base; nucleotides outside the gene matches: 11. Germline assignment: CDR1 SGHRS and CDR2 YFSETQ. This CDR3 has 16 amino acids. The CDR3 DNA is TGCGCCAGCACCCCGGACCCCGGGACAGGCCAAGAGACCCAGTACTTC. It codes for CASTPDPGTGQETQYF. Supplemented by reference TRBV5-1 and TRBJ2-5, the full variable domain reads KAGVTQTPRYLIKTRGQQVTLSCSPISGHRSVSWYQQTPGQGLQFLFEYFSETQRNKGNFPGRFSGRQFSNSRSEMNVSTLELGDSALYLCASTPDPGTGQETQYFGPGTRLLVL.

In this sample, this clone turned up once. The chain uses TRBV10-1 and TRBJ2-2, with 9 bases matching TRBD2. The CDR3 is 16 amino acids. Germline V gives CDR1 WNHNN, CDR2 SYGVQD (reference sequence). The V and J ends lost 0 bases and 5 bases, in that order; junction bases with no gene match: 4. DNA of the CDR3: TGCGCCAGCAGTGAGTCGCTAGCGGGACGTACCGGGGAGCTGTTTTTT. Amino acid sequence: CASSESLAGRTGELFF.

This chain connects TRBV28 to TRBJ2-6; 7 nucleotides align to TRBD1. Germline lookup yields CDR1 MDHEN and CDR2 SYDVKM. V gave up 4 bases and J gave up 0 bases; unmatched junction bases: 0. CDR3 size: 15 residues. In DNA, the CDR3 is TGTGCCAGCAGTTCAGGGGGCTCTGGGGCCAACGTCCTGACTTTC. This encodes CASSSGGSGANVLTF.

This CDR3 reads CASSLSAGAAYEQYF. CDR3 DNA sequence: TGTGCCAGCAGTTTATCGGCGGGGGCCGCCTACGAGCAGTACTTC. This chain connects TRBV27 to TRBJ2-7, with D maybe TRBD2 (7 bases). Germline CDR1 reads MNHEY; CDR2 reads SMNVEV (reference sequence). V was cut by 0 bases and J by 2 bases, with 11 bases left in between. The CDR3 contains 15 residues.

This CDR3 is CAGKLAGSNTEAFF. As DNA, the CDR3 is TGTGCCGGAAAGTTAGCTGGTTCGAACACTGAAGCTTTCTTT. This chain joins TRBV28 and TRBJ1-1; D is uncertain. This CDR3 is 14 amino acids long. Germline V CDR1 and CDR2: MDHEN, SYDVKM. The V end lost 11 bases, the J end lost 1 base, and 17 bases lay between the germline ends.

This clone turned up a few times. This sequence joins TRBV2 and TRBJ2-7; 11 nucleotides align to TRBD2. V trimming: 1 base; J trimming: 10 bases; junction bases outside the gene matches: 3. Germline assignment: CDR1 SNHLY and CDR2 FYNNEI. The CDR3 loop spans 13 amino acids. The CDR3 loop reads CASSEGSGGVQYF. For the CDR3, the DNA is TGTGCCAGCAGTGAAGGTAGCGGGGGGGTCCAGTACTTC.

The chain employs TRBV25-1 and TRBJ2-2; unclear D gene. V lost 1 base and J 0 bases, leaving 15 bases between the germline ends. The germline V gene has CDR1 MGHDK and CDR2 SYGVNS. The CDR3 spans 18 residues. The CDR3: CASSESGQYPSNTGELFF. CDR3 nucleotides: TGTGCCAGCAGTGAATCTGGCCAGTACCCATCGAACACCGGGGAGCTGTTTTTT.

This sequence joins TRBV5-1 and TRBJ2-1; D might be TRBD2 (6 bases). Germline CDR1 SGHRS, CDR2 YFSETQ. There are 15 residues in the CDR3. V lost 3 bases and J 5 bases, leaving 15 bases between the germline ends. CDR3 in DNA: TGCGCCAGCAGCTCAGGACTGGAGGGTCACAATGAGCAGTTCTTC. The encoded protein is CASSSGLEGHNEQFF.

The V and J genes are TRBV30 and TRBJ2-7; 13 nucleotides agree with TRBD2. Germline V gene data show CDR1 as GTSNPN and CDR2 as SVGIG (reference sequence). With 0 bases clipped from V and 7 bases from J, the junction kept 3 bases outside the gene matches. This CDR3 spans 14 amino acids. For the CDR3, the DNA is TGTGCCTGGAGTGTGGCACTAGCGGGAGGGGAGCAGTACTTC. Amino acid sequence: CAWSVALAGGEQYF.

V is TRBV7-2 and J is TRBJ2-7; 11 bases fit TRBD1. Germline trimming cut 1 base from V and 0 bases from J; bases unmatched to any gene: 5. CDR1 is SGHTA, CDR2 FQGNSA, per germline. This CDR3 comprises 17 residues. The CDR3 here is CASSLVAGTGGSYEQYF. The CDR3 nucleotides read TGTGCCAGCAGCTTAGTGGCGGGGACAGGGGGCTCCTACGAGCAGTACTTC.

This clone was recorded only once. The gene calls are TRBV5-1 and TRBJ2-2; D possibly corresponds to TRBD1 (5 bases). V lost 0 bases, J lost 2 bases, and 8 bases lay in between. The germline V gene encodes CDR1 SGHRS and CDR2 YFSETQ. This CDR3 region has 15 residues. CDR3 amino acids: CASSLDRSNTGELFF. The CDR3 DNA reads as TGCGCCAGCAGCTTGGACAGGTCTAACACCGGGGAGCTGTTTTTT.